The present TCR beta chain was sequenced within a study of blood T cell repertoires in COVID-19. Study-level background: Italy, Spain and the United States were the sources of the convalescent and acute COVID-19 samples. The cDNA or gDNA used as material had been derived from T cells, B-cell-depleted T cells, or PBMCs.

Clones were read by immunoSEQ multiplex PCR, and TCRdb kept only the in-frame ones, dropping some. The repertoire holds about 180,000 clones, approximately 80% seen once, with roughly an eighth in the top ten. Study members were between roughly 18 and 90 years old and lived in 25 or so US regions. Clinical history as reported by participants underpinned cohort assignment. Material: PBMCs or T cells enriched from blood (not recorded which). This clonotype originated in a man in his sixties who had been exposed to COVID-19.

The CDR3 here is CASSPAASGGSTDTQYF. The CDR3 DNA is TGCGCCAGCAGCCCTGCAGCTAGCGGAGGAAGCACAGATACGCAGTATTTT. This rearrangement joins TRBV4-3 to TRBJ2-3; 7 bases align to TRBD2. CDR3 length: 17 residues. The V segment lost 4 bases and the J segment 0 bases; nucleotides outside the gene matches: 10. The germline V gene has CDR1 LGHNA and CDR2 YSLEER.